This T cell receptor (beta chain) comes out of a study of cytomegalovirus exposure and HLA in healthy donors. The V gene's germline CDR1 is SGHDT and CDR2 YYEEEE. This CDR3 is built from 16 residues. The germline V and J ends were trimmed by 4 bases and 0 bases, with 14 bases remaining between them. Remarks on this clone: Its antigen is not identified.

The primer mix had 60 Vbeta and 13 Jbeta primers. Measured with immunoSEQ multiplex PCR; TCRdb has only the in-frame clones, and not every one. The data show 150,000 to 200,000 clones, roughly 80% seen once. Points from the study as a whole: In an earlier analysis, in 620 or so donors, most V segments appeared productive either ~87% or ~30% of the time. Among TCR beta chains, those listed as cytomegalovirus-associated numbered some 160.

The sample consisted of PBMCs. The clonotype was recovered from a boy between 5 and 17 years old in good health and CMV-seronegative. The chain recombines TRBV5-6 with TRBJ1-3, with D uncertain. The CDR3 region has the DNA TGTGCCAGCAGCCCCGCGGGCACTAGCTCTGGAAACACCATATATTTT. This sequence encodes CASSPAGTSSGNTIYF. Combining the CDR3 with reference TRBV5-6 and TRBJ1-3 gives the whole variable domain DAGVTQSPTHLIKTRGQQVTLRCSPKSGHDTVSWYQQALGQGPQFIFQYYEEEERQRGNFPDRFSGHQFPNYSSELNVNALLLGDSALYLCASSPAGTSSGNTIYFGEGSWLTVV.